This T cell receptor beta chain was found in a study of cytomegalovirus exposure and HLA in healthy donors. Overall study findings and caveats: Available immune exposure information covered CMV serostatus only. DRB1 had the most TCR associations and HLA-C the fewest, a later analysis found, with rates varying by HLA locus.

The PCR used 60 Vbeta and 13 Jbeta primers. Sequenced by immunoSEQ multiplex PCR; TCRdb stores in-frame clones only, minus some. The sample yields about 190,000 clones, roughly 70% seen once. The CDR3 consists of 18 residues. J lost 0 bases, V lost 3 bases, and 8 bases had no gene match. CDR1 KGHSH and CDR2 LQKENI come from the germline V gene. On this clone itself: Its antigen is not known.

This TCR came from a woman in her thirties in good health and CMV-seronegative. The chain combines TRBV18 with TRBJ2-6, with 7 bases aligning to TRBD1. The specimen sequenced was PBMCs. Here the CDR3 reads CASSPGQPLDSGANVLTF. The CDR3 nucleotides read TGTGCCAGCTCACCGGGACAGCCACTAGACTCTGGGGCCAACGTCCTGACTTTC.